Presented here are 23 T cell receptor beta chains from one specimen sequenced in a study of T cell repertoires in cytomegalovirus infection. In TCRdb, the reads were re-called with MiXCR into one record per CDR3 protein. The table records some 300,000 distinct CDR3 sequences, 15% to 20% of them present only once. The sequenced material came from PBMCs. Receptors were obtained from a human donor in good health (CMV status not recorded). Some clones in this sample may be carry-over from other donors' samples.

The table lists this clonotype with a few counts. V and J are TRBV24-1 and TRBJ2-7; a weak D match, TRBD2 (5 bases). The CDR3 is 17 residues long. Germline V gene lookup returns CDR1 KGHDR and CDR2 SFDVKD. Deletions cut 8 bases from V and 0 bases from J, with 22 bases between. CDR3 DNA sequence: TGTGCCACCACCCAGCTTCCTTGGCAGCGGAGCTCCTACGAGCAGTACTTC. This translates into CATTQLPWQRSSYEQYF.

The table lists this clonotype with many counts. The chain couples TRBV7-2 to TRBJ2-5, with D perhaps matching TRBD2 (6 bases). Between the trimmed V and J ends, which lost 4 bases and 1 base, there was a span of 13 bases. Germline values: CDR1 SGHTA, CDR2 FQGNSA. The CDR3 sequence is 15 residues long. CDR3 in DNA: TGTGCCAGCAGCTCGCAGCTGGGGGGCCAAGAGACCCAGTACTTC. Protein product: CASSSQLGGQETQYF. Together with reference TRBV7-2 and TRBJ2-5, the CDR3 gives the full variable domain: GAGVSQSPSNKVTEKGKDVELRCDPISGHTALYWYRQSLGQGLEFLIYFQGNSAPDKSGLPSDRFSAERTGGSVSTLTIQRTQQEDSAVYLCASSSQLGGQETQYFGPGTRLLVL.

This rearrangement joins TRBV10-3 to TRBJ1-6; TRBD1 aligns across 11 bases. This CDR3 is 20 amino acids long. Trimming cost V 6 bases and J 7 bases; bases outside gene matches: 20. The germline V gene encodes CDR1 ENHRY and CDR2 SYGVKD. CDR3 residues: CAIRNGQGAGFSTVNSPLHF. For the CDR3, the DNA is TGTGCCATCAGAAATGGACAGGGGGCAGGTTTTTCCACCGTGAATTCACCCCTCCACTTT.

This clonotype occurred many times. The rearrangement joins TRBV7-8 to TRBJ2-7; a weak D match, TRBD1 (5 bases). CDR3 length: 15 residues. Trimming cost V 0 bases and J 6 bases, with 15 bases left between them. Looked up from germline, CDR1 is SGHVS and CDR2 is FQNEAQ. CDR3 sequence reads: CASSLAGRVVFEQYF. The DNA for the CDR3 is TGTGCCAGCAGCTTAGCGGGCAGGGTGGTCTTCGAGCAGTACTTC.

The gene calls are TRBV19 and TRBJ1-5, with 8 bases identical to TRBD1. Germline trimming cut 5 bases from V and 0 bases from J; bases unmatched to any gene: 6. The CDR3 has 16 residues. Germline CDR1 LNHDA, CDR2 SQIVND (reference sequence). This chain's CDR3 is CASSPRTGNSNQPQHF. DNA of the CDR3: TGTGCCAGTAGTCCTCGGACAGGGAATAGCAATCAGCCCCAGCATTTT.

There are many counts of this clonotype. The rearrangement joins TRBV28 to TRBJ2-7, with TRBD2 as a possible D gene (5 bases). The CDR3 sequence is 14 residues long. Trimming cost V 5 bases and J 4 bases, with 15 bases left between them. Looked up from germline, CDR1 is MDHEN and CDR2 is SYDVKM. CDR3 DNA: TGTGCCAGCAGTAGAGAGCGGAGAGGGTACGAGCAGTACTTC. It is translated as CASSRERRGYEQYF.

This clonotype was seen a handful of times. This chain joins TRBV11-3 and TRBJ2-1, with D uncertain. The V and J ends lost 3 bases and 9 bases respectively, with 18 bases between them. Per the germline V gene, CDR1 is SGHNT and CDR2 is YENEEA. This CDR3 is built from 15 residues. This chain's CDR3 is CASSFNLAGSSEQFF. CDR3 sequence (DNA): TGTGCCAGCAGCTTCAATCTTGCAGGTAGCAGTGAGCAGTTCTTC.

The J gene is TRBJ2-1, the V gene TRBV19; no firm D call. Germline V gene sequence: CDR1 LNHDA, CDR2 SQIVND (reference sequence). This CDR3 region has 16 residues. Trimming removed 9 bases at V and 0 bases at J, with 18 bases between. The CDR3 loop reads CASTPQWVFSYNEQFF. The CDR3 DNA follows: TGTGCCAGCACACCCCAGTGGGTATTCTCCTACAATGAGCAGTTCTTC.

This clonotype was detected many times. The chain couples TRBV7-2 to TRBJ2-7, with a tentative D call TRBD2 (6 bases). Germline V gives CDR1 SGHTA, CDR2 FQGNSA. This CDR3 spans 16 amino acids. Trimming stripped 4 bases from V and 1 base from J, with 17 bases between. The CDR3 spells CASSSGRETGSYEQYF. CDR3 bases: TGTGCCAGCAGCTCGGGTCGGGAGACGGGGTCCTACGAGCAGTACTTC.

This clonotype was seen many times. The chain uses TRBV7-2 and TRBJ2-7; 9 nucleotides align to TRBD1. The ends lost 5 bases at V and 3 bases at J; junction bases unmatched: 5. The CDR3 sequence is 14 residues long. Germline V gene sequence: CDR1 SGHTA, CDR2 FQGNSA. The CDR3 bases are TGTGCCAGCAGCCTCGGGACAGGGATCTACGAGCAGTACTTC. Protein product: CASSLGTGIYEQYF. Filled out from reference TRBV7-2 and TRBJ2-7, the complete variable domain reads GAGVSQSPSNKVTEKGKDVELRCDPISGHTALYWYRQSLGQGLEFLIYFQGNSAPDKSGLPSDRFSAERTGGSVSTLTIQRTQQEDSAVYLCASSLGTGIYEQYFGPGTRLTVT.

The V gene is TRBV12-3 or TRBV12-4, the J gene TRBJ1-5; 9 positions match TRBD1. The CDR3 has 16 residues. V was pared by 5 bases and J by 3 bases, with 8 bases of the junction left unmatched. CDR3 nucleotide sequence: TGTGCCAGCAGTACCTCGGACAGGGGTTCCAATCAGCCCCAGCATTTT. Its protein is CASSTSDRGSNQPQHF.

Ten or more counts support this clonotype. The J gene is TRBJ2-1, the V gene TRBV7-2; 11 positions match TRBD2. This CDR3 is 19 amino acids long. Germline CDR1 SGHTA, CDR2 FQGNSA. Germline trimming cut 1 base from V and 2 bases from J; bases unmatched to any gene: 10. The CDR3 is CASSLVASGGSETYNEQFF. Here the CDR3 DNA reads TGTGCCAGCAGCTTAGTGGCTAGCGGGGGGTCCGAAACCTACAATGAGCAGTTCTTC. The entire variable domain, with the rest obtained from reference TRBV7-2 and TRBJ2-1, is as follows: GAGVSQSPSNKVTEKGKDVELRCDPISGHTALYWYRQSLGQGLEFLIYFQGNSAPDKSGLPSDRFSAERTGGSVSTLTIQRTQQEDSAVYLCASSLVASGGSETYNEQFFGPGTRLTVL.

On this clonotype: At one boundary the junction diverges from the germline segment, which might be a read error. The chain employs TRBV11-1 and TRBJ1-5; D may be TRBD1 (6 bases). The CDR3 is made up of 15 amino acids. Germline V gene data show CDR1 as SGHAT and CDR2 as FQDESV (reference sequence). CDR3 DNA: TGTGCCGGCAGCCCCGCCCGGGGGCTTAGGCAGCCCCAGCATTTT. This encodes CAGSPARGLRQPQHF.

Only a few counts were recorded for this clonotype. The chain joins TRBV4-1 to TRBJ1-4, with TRBD1 as a possible D gene (6 bases). CDR3 length equals 14 residues. Trimming pared 5 bases from V and 6 bases from J, leaving 13 bases between. CDR1 and CDR2 from the germline V gene are MGHRA and YSYEKL. In DNA, the CDR3 is TGCGCCAGCAGCACGATGGGGGGCGATGAAAAACTGTTTTTT. It yields the protein CASSTMGGDEKLFF.

This clonotype was found many times. The chain is built from TRBV7-2 and TRBJ1-5; weak D call: TRBD1 (5 bases). Germline V gene sequence: CDR1 SGHTA, CDR2 FQGNSA. Trimming cost V 5 bases and J 2 bases, with 13 bases left between them. This CDR3 spans 15 amino acids. The CDR3 spells CASSRGSPGNQPQHF. CDR3 sequence (DNA): TGTGCCAGCAGCCGGGGGAGTCCAGGCAATCAGCCCCAGCATTTT. The whole variable domain, filled in from reference TRBV7-2 and TRBJ1-5, reads GAGVSQSPSNKVTEKGKDVELRCDPISGHTALYWYRQSLGQGLEFLIYFQGNSAPDKSGLPSDRFSAERTGGSVSTLTIQRTQQEDSAVYLCASSRGSPGNQPQHFGDGTRLSIL.

There are many counts of this clonotype. V usage is TRBV7-9 and J usage is TRBJ2-1, with 8 bases aligning to TRBD1. The CDR3 has 14 residues. Germline assignment: CDR1 SEHNR and CDR2 FQNEAQ (reference sequence). Losses at the gene ends were 3 bases for V and 6 bases for J; bases not matched to a gene: 4. The CDR3 loop reads CASSFTTGVNEQFF. DNA for the CDR3: TGTGCCAGCAGCTTTACGACAGGGGTCAATGAGCAGTTCTTC. Full variable domain (rest looked up from reference TRBV7-9 and TRBJ2-1): DTGVSQNPRHKITKRGQNVTFRCDPISEHNRLYWYRQTLGQGPEFLTYFQNEAQLEKSRLLSDRFSAERPKGSFSTLEIQRTEQGDSAMYLCASSFTTGVNEQFFGPGTRLTVL.

The CDR3 nucleotides are TGTGCCAGCAGCCCAAGGGCAGGGAACACCGGGGAGCTGTTTTTT. Protein sequence: CASSPRAGNTGELFF. The chain employs TRBV12-3 or TRBV12-4 and TRBJ2-2, with D uncertain. Trimming removed 6 bases from V and 1 base from J, with 12 bases in between. CDR3 length: 15 amino acids.

This clonotype was counted ten times or more. This chain joins TRBV28 and TRBJ1-6; 11 nucleotides agree with TRBD1. The trim removed 6 bases at V and 9 bases at J, leaving 10 bases unmatched. Per the germline V gene, CDR1 is MDHEN and CDR2 is SYDVKM. This CDR3 is built from 16 residues. CDR3 sequence: CASSSFSGTGGSPLHF. The CDR3 bases are TGTGCCAGCAGCTCTTTTTCCGGGACAGGGGGTTCACCCCTCCACTTT. The variable domain in full, with the rest retrieved from reference TRBV28 and TRBJ1-6, is DVKVTQSSRYLVKRTGEKVFLECVQDMDHENMFWYRQDPGLGLRLIYFSYDVKMKEKGDIPEGYSVSREKKERFSLILESASTNQTSMYLCASSSFSGTGGSPLHFGNGTRLTVT.

The gene calls are TRBV28 and TRBJ1-5; TRBD1 might be the D (6 bases). This CDR3 contains 15 residues. Germline loops: CDR1 MDHEN, CDR2 SYDVKM. Trimming cost V 2 bases and J 6 bases, with 14 bases left between them. Here the CDR3 reads CASSLTQGSGQPQHF. The CDR3 nucleotides are TGTGCCAGCAGTTTAACGCAGGGGTCCGGTCAGCCCCAGCATTTT.

The J gene is TRBJ2-3, the V gene TRBV12-3 or TRBV12-4; D is perhaps TRBD2 (6 bases). With 2 bases removed from V and 11 bases from J, the gap between germline ends came to 11 bases. This CDR3 has 12 residues. The CDR3 loop is CASSLTDGGQYF. The CDR3 DNA reads TGTGCCAGCAGTTTAACGGACGGGGGGCAGTATTTT.

This chain links TRBV4-1 with TRBJ2-7; D ambiguous. From germline, CDR1 is MGHRA and CDR2 YSYEKL. The V gene lost 0 bases and the J gene lost 5 bases, with 14 bases spanning the gap. The CDR3 consists of 15 residues. The CDR3 nucleotides are TGCGCCAGCAGCCAAGACAAGATATTTACCGACGAGCAGTACTTC. Its protein product is CASSQDKIFTDEQYF.

The chain recombines TRBV7-9 with TRBJ1-1, with 7 bases matching TRBD1. CDR3 length: 14 amino acids. Per germline, CDR1 SEHNR and CDR2 FQNEAQ (reference sequence). V shed 7 bases, J shed 3 bases, and the junction held 8 bases outside the gene matches. The CDR3 DNA is TGTGCCAGCAAGTACAGGGGCATTGACACTGAAGCTTTCTTT. Translating gives CASKYRGIDTEAFF.

In its sample, this clonotype was seen a few times. The V call is TRBV10-3, the J call TRBJ2-2; 8 positions match TRBD1. CDR1 is ENHRY, CDR2 SYGVKD, per germline. After removal of 0 bases from V and 4 bases from J, the junction contained 7 bases not matched to a gene. The CDR3 covers 17 residues. In nucleotides, the CDR3 is TGTGCCATCAGTGAGTCTCGGACAGGGTCTAGCACCGGGGAGCTGTTTTTT. It is translated as CAISESRTGSSTGELFF.